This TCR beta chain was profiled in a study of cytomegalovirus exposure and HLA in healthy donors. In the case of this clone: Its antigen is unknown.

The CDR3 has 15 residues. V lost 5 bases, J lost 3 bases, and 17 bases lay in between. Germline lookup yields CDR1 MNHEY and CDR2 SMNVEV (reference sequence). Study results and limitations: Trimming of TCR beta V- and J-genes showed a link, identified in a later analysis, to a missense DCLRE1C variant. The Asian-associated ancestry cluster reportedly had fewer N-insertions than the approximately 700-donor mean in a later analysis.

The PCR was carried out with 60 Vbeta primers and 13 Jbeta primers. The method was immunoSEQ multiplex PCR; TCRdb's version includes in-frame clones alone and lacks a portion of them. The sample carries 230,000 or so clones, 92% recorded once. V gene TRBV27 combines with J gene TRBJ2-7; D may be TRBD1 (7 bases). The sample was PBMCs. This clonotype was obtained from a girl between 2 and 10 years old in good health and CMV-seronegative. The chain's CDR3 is CASSPGGLADYEQYF. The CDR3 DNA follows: TGTGCCAGCAGTCCAGGGGGTTTAGCGGACTACGAGCAGTACTTC.